Below are 13 T cell receptor beta chains sequenced from a single sample in a study of cytomegalovirus exposure and HLA in healthy donors. PCR primers comprised 60 Vbeta and 13 Jbeta primers. Assay: immunoSEQ multiplex PCR; the TCRdb copy retains only in-frame clones and omits some. The profile shows about 130,000 clones, about four fifths of them singletons. Sequenced sample: PBMCs. Source of these receptors: a male donor in good health and CMV-seropositive.

The chain recombines TRBV30 with TRBJ1-1; D gene uncertain. The CDR3 has 15 amino acids. Trimming stripped 2 bases from V and 1 base from J, with 14 bases between. Germline assignment: CDR1 GTSNPN and CDR2 SVGIG (reference sequence). This CDR3 reads CAWSLSRDQNTEAFF. CDR3 bases: TGTGCCTGGAGTCTAAGCCGGGATCAGAACACTGAAGCTTTCTTT. Full variable domain (remainder filled in from reference TRBV30 and TRBJ1-1): SQTIHQWPATLVQPVGSPLSLECTVEGTSNPNLYWYRQAAGRGLQLLFYSVGIGQISSEVPQNLSASRPQDRQFILSSKKLLLSDSGFYLCAWSLSRDQNTEAFFGQGTRLTVV.

The chain joins TRBV6-1 to TRBJ1-4, with 7 bases aligning to TRBD1. There are 14 residues in the CDR3. With 3 bases clipped from V and 6 bases from J, the junction kept 4 bases outside the gene matches. In germline, CDR1 is MNHNS, CDR2 SASEGT. CDR3 sequence reads: CASSEAGGHEKLFF. Written as DNA, the CDR3 is TGTGCCAGCAGTGAGGCAGGGGGACATGAAAAACTGTTTTTT.

The chain has TRBV29-1 and TRBJ2-7; D not resolved. The CDR3 is 11 residues long. The ends were cut back, 0 bases at V and 6 bases at J, with 6 bases in the middle. Germline V gene data show CDR1 as SQVTM and CDR2 as ANQGSEA. The CDR3 bases are TGCAGCGTTGAAGATCCGGTCGAGCAGTACTTC. Its translation: CSVEDPVEQYF.

CDR3 in amino acids: CAWSVTSGRGRDTQYF. The CDR3 coding sequence is TGTGCCTGGAGTGTAACGTCGGGGCGGGGGAGAGATACGCAGTATTTT. The chain uses TRBV30 and TRBJ2-3, with 7 bases that match TRBD2. With V trimmed by 0 bases and J by 5 bases, 11 bases remained unmatched. CDR1 and CDR2 (germline): GTSNPN, SVGIG (reference sequence). This CDR3 is 16 amino acids long.

The chain is built from TRBV9 and TRBJ2-5; D ambiguous. From germline, CDR1 is SGDLS and CDR2 YYNGEE. CDR3 length: 14 amino acids. V was cut by 0 bases and J by 2 bases, with 8 bases left in between. CDR3: CASSVGNSQETQYF. The DNA of the CDR3 is TGTGCCAGCAGCGTAGGAAACTCGCAAGAGACCCAGTACTTC.

Details on this clone: Relative to the germline gene, one junction end is altered; a read error may explain this. The rearrangement joins TRBV7-7 to TRBJ2-5; D possibly corresponds to TRBD1 (6 bases). CDR1 and CDR2 from the germline V gene are SSHAT and FNYEAQ (reference sequence). The CDR3 is 13 amino acids. CDR3 sequence: CASSFGRGETQYF. CDR3 coding DNA: TGTGCTAGCAGCTTTGGTAGGGGGGAGACCCAGTACTTC.

V gene TRBV6-6 combines with J gene TRBJ2-3, with TRBD1 matching 7 bases. Germline V gene lookup returns CDR1 MNHNY and CDR2 SVGAGI (reference sequence). This CDR3 is built from 14 residues. J lost 3 bases, V lost 4 bases, and 4 bases had no gene match. This CDR3 reads CASSFPGGTDTQYF. CDR3 in DNA: TGTGCCAGCAGTTTCCCAGGGGGAACAGATACGCAGTATTTT.

The rearrangement links TRBV18 to TRBJ1-5; 7 bases align to TRBD1. CDR1 is KGHSH, CDR2 LQKENI, per germline. CDR3 length equals 16 residues. J lost 6 bases, V lost 3 bases, and 11 bases had no gene match. CDR3 protein: CASSPLGTDLGQPQHF. The CDR3 nucleotides are TGTGCCAGCTCACCGCTTGGGACAGATCTTGGTCAGCCCCAGCATTTT.

The CDR3 here is CASRLAVDRGEAFF. The CDR3 coding sequence is TGTGCAAGTCGCTTAGCGGTGGACAGGGGAGAAGCTTTCTTT. The rearrangement joins TRBV12-2 to TRBJ1-1; the D call of TRBD1 is as the table states it, not checked on the DNA. TRBV12-2 counts as a pseudogene. The CDR3 covers 14 residues.

In this sample, this clone turned up once. The CDR3 loop reads CASSVGTSGAGEQYF. In nucleotides, the CDR3 is TGTGCCAGCAGCGTCGGGACTAGCGGAGCCGGGGAGCAGTACTTC. V is TRBV6-5 and J is TRBJ2-7, with 11 nucleotides matching TRBD2. Germline V gives CDR1 MNHEY, CDR2 SVGAGI. V was pared by 6 bases and J by 7 bases, with 11 bases of the junction left unmatched. The CDR3 extends over 15 amino acids.

This chain joins TRBV28 and TRBJ1-2, with D uncertain. The CDR3 is 13 amino acids. V was trimmed by 3 bases and J by 2 bases, leaving 7 bases between them. Germline CDR1 reads MDHEN; CDR2 reads SYDVKM. The CDR3 region has the DNA TGTGCCAGCAGTTTGGCGGAGAACTATGGCTACACCTTC. Translated, it gives CASSLAENYGYTF.

The chain couples TRBV7-2 to TRBJ2-5; D is uncertain. There are 12 residues in the CDR3. Per germline, CDR1 SGHTA and CDR2 FQGNSA. Trimming pared 5 bases from V and 7 bases from J, leaving 11 bases between. The CDR3 DNA follows: TGTGCCAGCAGCACGAGACTGGGGACCCAGTACTTC. Protein: CASSTRLGTQYF. Using reference TRBV7-2 and TRBJ2-5 for the parts outside the CDR3, the full variable domain is GAGVSQSPSNKVTEKGKDVELRCDPISGHTALYWYRQSLGQGLEFLIYFQGNSAPDKSGLPSDRFSAERTGGSVSTLTIQRTQQEDSAVYLCASSTRLGTQYFGPGTRLLVL.

This clone was seen once. The J gene is TRBJ2-1, the V gene TRBV5-1; TRBD2 is a possible D gene (6 bases). Trimming stripped 4 bases from V and 6 bases from J, with 11 bases between. CDR3 length equals 13 residues. Germline CDR1 SGHRS, CDR2 YFSETQ. The CDR3 DNA follows: TGCGCCAGCAGCCTCATTAGCGGCAATGAGCAGTTCTTC. This encodes CASSLISGNEQFF. Full variable domain (remainder filled in from reference TRBV5-1 and TRBJ2-1): KAGVTQTPRYLIKTRGQQVTLSCSPISGHRSVSWYQQTPGQGLQFLFEYFSETQRNKGNFPGRFSGRQFSNSRSEMNVSTLELGDSALYLCASSLISGNEQFFGPGTRLTVL.